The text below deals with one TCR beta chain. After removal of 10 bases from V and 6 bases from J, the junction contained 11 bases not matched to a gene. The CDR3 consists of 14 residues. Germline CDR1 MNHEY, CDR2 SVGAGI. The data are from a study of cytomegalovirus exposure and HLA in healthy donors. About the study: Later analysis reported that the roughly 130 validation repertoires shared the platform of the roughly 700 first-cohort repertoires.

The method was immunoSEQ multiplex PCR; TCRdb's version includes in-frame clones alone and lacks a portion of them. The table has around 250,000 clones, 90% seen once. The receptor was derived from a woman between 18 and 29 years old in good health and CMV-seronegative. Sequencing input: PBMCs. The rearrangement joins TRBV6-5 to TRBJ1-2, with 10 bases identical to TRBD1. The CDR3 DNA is TGTGCCACCACCTCACAAGGACAGGGGGATGGCTACACCTTC. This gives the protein CATTSQGQGDGYTF.